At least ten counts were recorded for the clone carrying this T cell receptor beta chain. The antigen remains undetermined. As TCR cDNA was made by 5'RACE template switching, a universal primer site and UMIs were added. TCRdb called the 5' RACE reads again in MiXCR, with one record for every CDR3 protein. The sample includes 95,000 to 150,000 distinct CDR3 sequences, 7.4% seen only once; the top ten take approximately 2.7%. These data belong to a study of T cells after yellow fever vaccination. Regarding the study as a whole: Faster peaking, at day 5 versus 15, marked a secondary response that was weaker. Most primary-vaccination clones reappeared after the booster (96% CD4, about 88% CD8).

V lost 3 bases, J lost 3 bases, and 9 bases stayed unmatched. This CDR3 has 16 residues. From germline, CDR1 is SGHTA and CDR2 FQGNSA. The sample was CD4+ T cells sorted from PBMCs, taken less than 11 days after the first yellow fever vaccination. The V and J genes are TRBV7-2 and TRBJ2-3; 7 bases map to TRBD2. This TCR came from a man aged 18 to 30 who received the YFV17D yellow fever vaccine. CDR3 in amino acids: CASSFQWGGLTDTQYF. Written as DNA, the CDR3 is TGTGCCAGCAGCTTCCAATGGGGGGGTCTTACAGATACGCAGTATTTT. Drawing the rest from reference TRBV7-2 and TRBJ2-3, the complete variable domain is GAGVSQSPSNKVTEKGKDVELRCDPISGHTALYWYRQSLGQGLEFLIYFQGNSAPDKSGLPSDRFSAERTGGSVSTLTIQRTQQEDSAVYLCASSFQWGGLTDTQYFGPGTRLTVL.